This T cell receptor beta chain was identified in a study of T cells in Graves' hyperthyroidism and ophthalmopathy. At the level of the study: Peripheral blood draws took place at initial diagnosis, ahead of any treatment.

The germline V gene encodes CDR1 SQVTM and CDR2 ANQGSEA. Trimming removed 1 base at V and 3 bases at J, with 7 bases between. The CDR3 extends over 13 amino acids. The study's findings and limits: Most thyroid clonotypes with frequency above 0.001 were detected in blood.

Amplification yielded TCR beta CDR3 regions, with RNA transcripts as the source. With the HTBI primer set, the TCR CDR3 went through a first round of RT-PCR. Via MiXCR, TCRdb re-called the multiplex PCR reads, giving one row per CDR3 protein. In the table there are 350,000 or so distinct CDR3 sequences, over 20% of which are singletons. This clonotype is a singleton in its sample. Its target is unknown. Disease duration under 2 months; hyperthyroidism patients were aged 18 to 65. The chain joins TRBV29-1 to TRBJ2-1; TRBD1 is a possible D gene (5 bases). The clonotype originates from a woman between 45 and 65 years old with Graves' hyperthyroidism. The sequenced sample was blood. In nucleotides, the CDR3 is TGCAGCGTTGAAGCGACAGACTACAATGAGCAGTTCTTC. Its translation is CSVEATDYNEQFF.